This section outlines one T cell receptor (beta chain) sequence together with its context. There are a few counts of this clone. There is no known antigen for this receptor. Base qualities are missing; no much larger clone stands one base away. These data come from a study of cytomegalovirus exposure and HLA in healthy donors (dated by TCRdb to 2015 to 2018). About the study as a whole: According to a later analysis, one platform produced both the roughly 130 validation repertoires and the 700 or so repertoires of the first cohort. The study aimed to test whether cataloging public T cell receptors could reveal signatures of past pathogen exposure. Along with the roughly 670-subject first cohort, a separate validation cohort of over a hundred different subjects was used. The study combined high-throughput TCR immunosequencing, statistical association of individual TCRs with disease status, and machine learning to predict cytomegalovirus infection status. General conclusions and limits of the study: A later analysis found that TCRs clustered in the first cohort also tended to co-occur in the 120 validation repertoires, with 94% of cluster scores above 0. The study gave a list of 150 to 200 TCR beta chains associated with cytomegalovirus. The classifier was reported to diagnose cytomegalovirus status with high specificity and sensitivity in both the original cohort and the validation cohort. Three of the identified cytomegalovirus-associated TCR beta chains were confirmed in vitro to be specific for cytomegalovirus antigens. It was suggested by the authors that the approach could potentially be generalized to other disease states and immunological phenotypes. All 120 or so repertoires were used to score co-occurrence in the validation cohort in a later analysis, because that analysis had no HLA typing for the cohort. Most TCR sequences were observed very rarely across donors, whereas some public TCRs were present in many individuals.

Looking up the germline V gene (reference sequence) yields CDR1 MNHEY and CDR2 SMNVEV. V and J lose 5 bases and 4 bases, and a span of 18 bases separates them. Inclusive of the bounding cysteine and phenylalanine, the CDR3 is 15 residues long. Only the CDR3 region is kept as DNA, spanning 45 bases read in frame from base 1. Separate from the approximately 670-subject first cohort, the validation cohort of roughly 130 subjects was the group to which the donors belonged. Libraries came from the immunoSEQ multiplex PCR assay. The paper's data handling went like this. A statistical classification framework was built to diagnose cytomegalovirus status from the catalog of TCR beta chain sequences. TCRdb re-hosts the immuneACCESS table, in-frame sequences only. Its copies lack some clones; in the studies checked, an unresolved V gene accounts for under half of them, and the cause for the rest is not known. V and J calls and clone size follow that table, whereas D and trimming were derived from the DNA. This sample has 120,000 to 150,000 clones in its table, and 70% to 90% of those were observed once. The top ten clonotypes cover 2.5% to 3.5% of the sample.

The chain employs TRBV27 and TRBJ2-7, with TRBD1 perhaps the D gene, on 6 matching bases. The TCR comes from a man aged 18 to 35 in good health and CMV-seronegative. The sequencing input was PBMCs. The DNA sequence is given as TGTGCCAGCAGTAACACAGGGCAGGCCTCGTACGAGCAGTACTTC. It encodes CASSNTGQASYEQYF.